Here is one TCR beta chain with its context. Its antigen is unknown. The sample belongs to a study of T cell responses to AZD1222 COVID-19 vaccine. General study results and limits: Clonal diversity was possibly underestimated, and the donors were mostly white British, with more females.

V was pared by 4 bases and J by 3 bases, with 6 bases of the junction left unmatched. The germline V gene encodes CDR1 KGHSH and CDR2 LQKENI. CDR3 size: 16 residues. Pooling of second doses given at about 4 or about 12 weeks was done. Sequencing used immunoSEQ multiplex PCR; TCRdb keeps in-frame clones, though not all of them. The data contain approximately 150,000 clones, about nine tenths of them singletons. This TCR was recovered from an adult who received the AZD1222 COVID-19 vaccine. The sample was peripheral blood, taken 28 days after the second AZD1222 dose. The genes are TRBV18 and TRBJ1-5, with 10 bases lining up with TRBD1. CDR3 in amino acids: CASSQGQGRFNQPQHF. The DNA for the CDR3 is TGTGCCAGCTCACAGGGACAGGGGCGTTTCAATCAGCCCCAGCATTTT.